Here is one T cell receptor (beta chain) with its context. All donors were Caucasian adults living in Nashville, Tennessee. The germline V and J ends were trimmed by 5 bases and 2 bases, with 9 bases remaining between them. Per germline, CDR1 MNHNY and CDR2 SVGAGI (reference sequence). This CDR3 spans 13 amino acids. The source of the sample is a study of shared clonotypes between healthy human individuals. The assay used deep level. Ten immunoSEQ deep assay plates were used to sequence the DNA of unsorted PBMCs. This table comes from immunoSEQ multiplex PCR, and its TCRdb copy is limited to in-frame clones, with some not included. The sample carries about half a million clones, 70% to 80% recorded once.

This chain uses TRBV6-6 with TRBJ1-1; D unresolved. The TCR was taken from a woman aged 35 to 49 in good health. Some clones in this sample may be carry-over from other donors' samples. The sequenced sample was PBMCs. The chain's CDR3 is CASSPPPNTEAFF. CDR3 DNA sequence: TGTGCCAGCAGTCCCCCCCCCAACACTGAAGCTTTCTTT.